Listed here are 16 T cell receptor beta chains from one sample, sequenced in a study of CD8+CD57+ T cells in acquired aplastic anemia. Flow cytometry had shown expanded CD8+CD57+ cells in the patients chosen for sequencing. Genomic DNA templated the TCR beta VDJ and CDR3 profiling. TCRdb reprocessed the reads via MiXCR and lists one record per CDR3 protein. The table records some 150,000 distinct CDR3 sequences, 71% of them present only once. Material: sorted CD4+, CD8+, or CD8+CD57+ T cells (not recorded which) from PBMCs. The receptors stem from a human donor with aplastic anemia.

The J gene is TRBJ2-7, the V gene TRBV7-6; D might be TRBD2 (6 bases). Trimming pared 1 base from V and 5 bases from J, leaving 9 bases between. CDR3 length: 13 amino acids. Germline CDR1 reads SGHVS; CDR2 reads FNYEAQ. CDR3 in amino acids: CASSLVGGNEQYF. The CDR3 DNA sequence: TGTGCCAGCAGCTTAGTTGGGGGGAACGAGCAGTACTTC.

The genes are TRBV12-3 or TRBV12-4 and TRBJ2-5; D might be TRBD1 (6 bases). The ends were cut back, 1 base at V and 5 bases at J, with 8 bases in the middle. This CDR3 has 13 residues. The CDR3 sequence is CASSLVGGETQYF. As DNA, the CDR3 is TGTGCCAGCAGTTTAGTTGGGGGCGAGACCCAGTACTTC.

The chain employs TRBV2 and TRBJ1-2, with D maybe TRBD1 (6 bases). With 4 bases removed from V and 8 bases from J, the gap between germline ends came to 14 bases. The CDR3 extends over 13 amino acids. From germline, CDR1 is SNHLY and CDR2 FYNNEI. The CDR3 nucleotides are TGTGCCAGCAGTGCGGCCCCGGGGGCGGGCTACACCTTC. It specifies CASSAAPGAGYTF.

The V call is TRBV2, the J call TRBJ2-5; D gene uncertain. V was pared by 1 base and J by 5 bases, with 8 bases between. This CDR3 is 13 amino acids long. In germline, CDR1 is SNHLY, CDR2 FYNNEI. CDR3 amino acids: CASSEEGVETQYF. DNA of the CDR3: TGTGCCAGCAGTGAAGAAGGTGTGGAGACCCAGTACTTC.

The chain carries TRBV7-6 and TRBJ2-5; D not certain. The germline V and J ends were trimmed by 2 bases and 4 bases, with 8 bases remaining between them. CDR1 and CDR2 from the germline V gene are SGHVS and FNYEAQ. The CDR3 spans 13 residues. The CDR3 DNA reads TGTGCCAGCAGCTTAAGGGATGGAGAGACCCAGTACTTC. Translation: CASSLRDGETQYF.

The chain carries TRBV6-6 and TRBJ2-7; 8 bases agree with TRBD2. The CDR3 spans 15 residues. Germline lookup yields CDR1 MNHNY and CDR2 SVGAGI (reference sequence). Unmatched junction bases numbered 11, after V lost 6 bases and J lost 4 bases. The CDR3 DNA reads as TGTGCCAGCAGCCCGGGACCGGGGGGGCGGTACGAGCAGTACTTC. Translating it yields CASSPGPGGRYEQYF.

This clonotype was counted many times. This chain uses TRBV6-4 with TRBJ1-2; the D is unclear. Germline V gives CDR1 MRHNA, CDR2 SNTAGT. The germline V and J ends were trimmed by 6 bases and 7 bases, with 9 bases remaining between them. This CDR3 has 11 residues. The DNA for the CDR3 is TGTGCCAGCAGGCCCCCTCCTGGCTACACCTTC. This encodes CASRPPPGYTF.

There are a few counts of this clonotype. This sequence joins TRBV20-1 and TRBJ1-1; maybe TRBD1 (6 bases). V lost 5 bases and J 1 base, leaving 14 bases between the germline ends. The germline gives CDR1 DFQATT, CDR2 SNEGSKA (reference sequence). CDR3 length: 14 residues. The CDR3 DNA reads as TGCAGTGCTCAAGACCCGGACAGGAACACTGAAGCTTTCTTT. This sequence encodes CSAQDPDRNTEAFF.

The V call is TRBV20-1, the J call TRBJ2-4; 9 nucleotides agree with TRBD2. The junction had 11 bases not matched to a gene; V was cut back by 6 bases and J by 8 bases. Germline-derived CDR1 and CDR2 are DFQATT and SNEGSKA (reference sequence). The CDR3 runs to 14 residues. The CDR3 region is CSASTSGGLDIQYF. Written as DNA, the CDR3 is TGCAGTGCCTCGACTAGCGGAGGGCTTGACATTCAGTACTTC.

This clonotype was picked up one time. J is TRBJ2-5 and V is TRBV12-3 or TRBV12-4, with D tentatively TRBD2 (5 bases). V dropped 6 bases and J dropped 5 bases, with 16 bases sitting between them. This CDR3 is 14 amino acids long. CDR3 in DNA: TGTGCCAGCAGAGAGCTAGTCACGGGGGAGACCCAGTACTTC. The encoded protein is CASRELVTGETQYF.

V gene TRBV7-8 combines with J gene TRBJ1-1, with D uncertain. CDR1 SGHVS and CDR2 FQNEAQ come from the germline V gene. This CDR3 has 13 amino acids. The germline V and J ends were trimmed by 5 bases and 3 bases, with 10 bases remaining between them. The CDR3: CASSQQQYTEAFF. The CDR3 bases are TGTGCCAGCAGCCAACAACAGTACACTGAAGCTTTCTTT.

The rearrangement links TRBV29-1 to TRBJ2-1; TRBD2 matches at 7 bases. CDR1 is SQVTM, CDR2 ANQGSEA, per germline. This CDR3 is built from 16 residues. Trimming removed 0 bases from V and 5 bases from J; junction bases left unmatched: 10. In DNA, the CDR3 is TGCAGCGTTGAAGATAAATTCGGGCTAGCGGACAATGAGCAGTTCTTC. The encoded protein is CSVEDKFGLADNEQFF.

V usage is TRBV5-1 and J usage is TRBJ2-7; the match to TRBD1 covers 9 bases. J was trimmed by 6 bases and V by 7 bases; bases with no gene match: 11. CDR1 is SGHRS, CDR2 YFSETQ, per germline. CDR3 length equals 14 residues. CDR3 amino acids: CASDSGTGYGEQYF. CDR3 nucleotide sequence: TGCGCCAGCGACAGCGGGACAGGGTACGGCGAGCAGTACTTC. The whole variable domain, filled in from reference TRBV5-1 and TRBJ2-7, reads KAGVTQTPRYLIKTRGQQVTLSCSPISGHRSVSWYQQTPGQGLQFLFEYFSETQRNKGNFPGRFSGRQFSNSRSEMNVSTLELGDSALYLCASDSGTGYGEQYFGPGTRLTVT.

J is TRBJ2-1 and V is TRBV7-8, with D possibly TRBD1 on 5 matching bases. V lost 5 bases and J 6 bases, leaving 17 bases between the germline ends. The CDR3 length is 15 residues. CDR1 is SGHVS, CDR2 FQNEAQ, per germline. DNA for the CDR3: TGTGCCAGCAGCATACCCCCGACAGACCCCAATGAGCAGTTCTTC. It is translated as CASSIPPTDPNEQFF. Looking up the rest from reference TRBV7-8 and TRBJ2-1 gives the full variable domain: GAGVSQSPRYKVAKRGQDVALRCDPISGHVSLFWYQQALGQGPEFLTYFQNEAQLDKSGLPSDRFFAERPEGSVSTLKIQRTQQEDSAVYLCASSIPPTDPNEQFFGPGTRLTVL.

The table lists this clonotype with a few counts. This chain connects TRBV7-9 to TRBJ2-5; D gene unclear. The CDR3 spans 13 residues. Trimming shortened V by 3 bases and J by 3 bases, and 8 bases separated the two germline ends. Germline-derived CDR1 and CDR2 are SEHNR and FQNEAQ (reference sequence). This CDR3 reads CASSFAAEETQYF. The CDR3 bases are TGTGCCAGCAGCTTCGCCGCTGAAGAGACCCAGTACTTC.

V is TRBV5-1 and J is TRBJ1-4; possible D gene TRBD1, 6 bases. This CDR3 is built from 13 residues. From germline, CDR1 is SGHRS and CDR2 YFSETQ. V was cut by 6 bases and J by 7 bases, with 13 bases left in between. The CDR3 nucleotides read TGCGCCAGCAAGGGAGGGGGGAGTGAAAAACTGTTTTTT. This codes for CASKGGGSEKLFF.